This entry describes one T cell receptor beta chain. The CDR3 extends over 14 amino acids. Germline loops: CDR1 MGHRA, CDR2 YSYEKL. The V end was cut by 3 bases, the J end by 1 base, with 9 bases between. The sample belongs to a study of blood T cell repertoires in COVID-19. Measured with immunoSEQ multiplex PCR; TCRdb has only the in-frame clones, and not every one. The sample yields roughly 150,000 clones, 80% to 90% seen once. The rearrangement uses TRBV4-1 and TRBJ1-2, with D possibly TRBD1 on 6 matching bases. The source is a woman in her fifties or sixties with COVID-19, enrolled during active disease. The material sequenced was peripheral blood. CDR3 residues: CASSQDSLNYGYTF. DNA of the CDR3: TGCGCCAGCAGCCAGGACAGTCTTAACTATGGCTACACCTTC.